This entry lists 25 T cell receptor beta chains sequenced from one sample in a study of CD4+ T cells in melanoma. Generated by immunoSEQ multiplex PCR, the TCRdb table keeps only in-frame clones and is missing some. This sample yields roughly 6,900 clones, of which about 70% are seen a single time; about a fifth belongs to the top ten. Material: cells from a culture (not recorded whether cultured in vitro). The receptors shown here come from a human donor with melanoma.

In this sample, this clone turned up a few times. The gene calls are TRBV7-9 and TRBJ1-1; 7 nucleotides line up with TRBD1. J gave up 8 bases and V 0 bases, and 12 bases lay outside the gene matches. Germline CDR1 and CDR2: SEHNR and FQNEAQ (reference sequence). CDR3 length: 16 amino acids. CDR3 sequence (DNA): TGTGCCAGCAGCTTAGCGATTGGACAGGAAGGTTTCGAAGCTTTCTTT. Protein sequence: CASSLAIGQEGFEAFF. The complete variable domain, with remaining parts taken from reference TRBV7-9 and TRBJ1-1, reads DTGVSQNPRHKITKRGQNVTFRCDPISEHNRLYWYRQTLGQGPEFLTYFQNEAQLEKSRLLSDRFSAERPKGSFSTLEIQRTEQGDSAMYLCASSLAIGQEGFEAFFGQGTRLTVV.

This clone appeared a few times. The chain joins TRBV10-3 to TRBJ2-1; maybe TRBD1 (6 bases). Germline V lookup: CDR1 ENHRY, CDR2 SYGVKD. V was shortened by 7 bases and J by 10 bases, with 14 bases between the two germline ends. The CDR3 is 12 residues long. The CDR3 loop reads CAITQDRNEQFF. CDR3 DNA: TGTGCCATCACCCAAGACAGGAACGAGCAGTTCTTC.

The chain joins TRBV7-3 to TRBJ1-1; D unclear. Trimming pared 5 bases from V and 4 bases from J, leaving 11 bases between. CDR1 SGHTA and CDR2 FQGTGA come from the germline V gene. CDR3 size: 13 residues. The DNA of the CDR3 is TGTGCCAGCAGCCCCTTCGGGTCCACTGAAGCTTTCTTT. It translates to CASSPFGSTEAFF.

A remark on this clone: Other DNA sequences in the same sample also yield this CDR3. V is TRBV5-1 and J is TRBJ2-5; a possible D gene is TRBD2 (6 bases). CDR3 length: 15 residues. V lost 0 bases and J lost 1, with 10 bases in between. Germline CDR1 is SGHRS and CDR2 is YFSETQ. The CDR3 nucleotides are TGCGCCAGCAGCTTGGGCCAGGGAGGCCAAGAGACCCAGTACTTC. It encodes CASSLGQGGQETQYF.

The chain uses TRBV30 and TRBJ1-1; 9 bases fit TRBD1. The CDR3 contains 13 residues. V shed 3 bases and J 5 bases; nucleotides not matched to a gene: 4. Germline V CDR1 and CDR2: GTSNPN, SVGIG (reference sequence). CDR3 coding DNA: TGTGCCTGGAGGACAGGGGGTAAGACTGAAGCTTTCTTT. It translates to CAWRTGGKTEAFF. The variable domain in full, completed from reference TRBV30 and TRBJ1-1, reads SQTIHQWPATLVQPVGSPLSLECTVEGTSNPNLYWYRQAAGRGLQLLFYSVGIGQISSEVPQNLSASRPQDRQFILSSKKLLLSDSGFYLCAWRTGGKTEAFFGQGTRLTVV.

The J gene is TRBJ1-2, the V gene TRBV5-8; no clear D gene. Germline loops: CDR1 SGHTS, CDR2 YDEGEE. Trimming cost V 0 bases and J 0 bases, with 9 bases left between them. The CDR3 has 15 amino acids. The CDR3 coding sequence is TGTGCCAGCAGCTTGGTGCCGGAGACTAACTATGGCTACACCTTC. Translated, it gives CASSLVPETNYGYTF.

This clone was detected once. At one end the junction does not follow the germline gene, possibly because of a read error. The J gene is TRBJ1-1, the V gene TRBV7-7, with D unresolved. This CDR3 has 14 amino acids. Germline CDR1 is SSHAT and CDR2 is FNYEAQ (reference sequence). CDR3 protein: CASSLDVSGTEAFF. DNA for the CDR3: TGTGCTAGCAGCTTAGATGTCTCCGGGACTGAAGCTTTCTTT.

Details on this clone: One end of the junction fails to match germline, which may point to a read error. The chain uses TRBV7-9 and TRBJ1-1; 10 nucleotides line up with TRBD1. Germline values: CDR1 SEHNR, CDR2 FQNEAQ (reference sequence). CDR3 size: 12 residues. CDR3 sequence: CGTGVSPTEAFF. For the CDR3, the DNA is TGCGGGACAGGGGTCTCACCCACTGAAGCTTTCTTT.

The chain has TRBV6-5 and TRBJ2-5, with TRBD1 matching over 8 bases. Trimming took 2 bases from V and 7 from J; bases not matched to a gene: 12. This CDR3 is 16 amino acids long. Germline CDR1 is MNHEY and CDR2 is SVGAGI. CDR3 nucleotide sequence: TGTGCCAGCAGTTACACCGACAGGGGCCGGGGCGGGACCCAGTACTTC. Translation gives CASSYTDRGRGGTQYF.

The V gene is TRBV9, the J gene TRBJ1-1, with D perhaps TRBD1 (6 bases). Between the trimmed V and J ends, which lost 2 bases and 8 bases, there was a span of 16 bases. The germline gives CDR1 SGDLS, CDR2 YYNGEE. The CDR3 runs to 14 residues. The DNA for the CDR3 is TGTGCCAGCAGCGTTGGGGTTGGGGGCCGGGAAGCTTTCTTT. It encodes CASSVGVGGREAFF.

The sample holds a few counts of this clone. V and J are TRBV6-1 and TRBJ1-2; a weak D match, TRBD1 (6 bases). Germline V gives CDR1 MNHNS, CDR2 SASEGT. The CDR3 runs to 14 residues. The ends were cut back, 3 bases at V and 7 bases at J, with 15 bases in the middle. The CDR3 spells CASSDSWTALGYTF. DNA for the CDR3: TGTGCCAGCAGTGATAGTTGGACAGCCCTTGGCTACACCTTC.

This clone was detected only a few times. The chain combines TRBV13 with TRBJ2-7; D is unresolved. Germline V CDR1 and CDR2: PRHDT, FYEKMQ (reference sequence). This CDR3 has 13 residues. Trimming shortened V by 5 bases and J by 1 base, and 9 bases separated the two germline ends. This CDR3 is CASSRDGSYEQYF. CDR3 bases: TGTGCCAGCAGCCGCGACGGGTCCTACGAGCAGTACTTC.

This clone came up once. V gene TRBV5-6 combines with J gene TRBJ2-7; 13 positions match TRBD2. Germline trimming cut 4 bases from V and 3 bases from J; bases unmatched to any gene: 10. The germline CDR1 and CDR2 sequences are SGHDT and YYEEEE. This CDR3 spans 17 amino acids. For the CDR3, the DNA is TGTGCCAGCAGCAAACTAGCGGGGGGGCGCTGGGGCTACGAGCAGTACTTC. Protein sequence: CASSKLAGGRWGYEQYF.

The chain has TRBV19 and TRBJ2-5; 10 nucleotides align to TRBD2. Germline V gives CDR1 LNHDA, CDR2 SQIVND (reference sequence). The junction had 8 bases not matched to a gene; V was cut back by 5 bases and J by 5 bases. The CDR3 totals 15 residues. This CDR3 is CASSPTAGGLETQYF. CDR3 DNA sequence: TGTGCCAGTAGTCCCACAGCGGGGGGGCTGGAGACCCAGTACTTC.

A few counts support this clone. The same CDR3 arises from other DNA sequences in this sample as well. CDR3 in DNA: TGCAGCGTTAAGGAGAACACCGGGGAGCTGTTTTTT. It yields the protein CSVKENTGELFF. The V gene is TRBV29-1, the J gene TRBJ2-2; D not certain. Trimming removed 5 bases at V and 1 base at J, with 5 bases between. The CDR3 runs 12 residues. CDR1 is SQVTM and CDR2 is ANQGSEA in the germline V gene.

The chain couples TRBV20-1 to TRBJ1-2; tentatively, D is TRBD1 (5 bases). The CDR3 spans 14 residues. V lost 6 bases and J lost 4, with 18 bases in between. CDR1 DFQATT and CDR2 SNEGSKA come from the germline V gene (reference sequence). This chain's CDR3 is CSASSGSTGYGYTF. The CDR3 coding sequence is TGCAGTGCCAGTTCAGGGTCTACCGGCTATGGCTACACCTTC.

The rearrangement joins TRBV9 to TRBJ2-1; possible D gene TRBD2, 6 bases. Germline lookup yields CDR1 SGDLS and CDR2 YYNGEE. The CDR3 spans 15 residues. The V end lost 0 bases, the J end lost 8 bases, and 15 bases lay between the germline ends. CDR3: CASSVGLAGNDEQFF. The CDR3 DNA reads as TGTGCCAGCAGCGTAGGGCTCGCGGGGAACGATGAGCAGTTCTTC.

This clone is large in the sample. The chain carries TRBV6-5 and TRBJ1-4; maybe TRBD1 (6 bases). V dropped 1 base and J dropped 8 bases, with 17 bases sitting between them. CDR3 size: 16 residues. The germline V gene has CDR1 MNHEY and CDR2 SVGAGI. The CDR3 DNA follows: TGTGCCAGCAGTTACTACCCCCGGACAGTTACAGAAAAACTGTTTTTT. Protein product: CASSYYPRTVTEKLFF.

The rearrangement links TRBV28 to TRBJ1-6, with D possibly TRBD1 on 6 matching bases. V was shortened by 3 bases and J by 12 bases, with 15 bases between the two germline ends. Germline V gene lookup returns CDR1 MDHEN and CDR2 SYDVKM. CDR3 length: 14 amino acids. The CDR3 coding sequence is TGTGCCAGCAGTTTTGGGGGGCAGGTAAGACCCCTCCACTTT. This translates into CASSFGGQVRPLHF.

Written as DNA, the CDR3 is TGTGCCAGCAGTCCCCGATCTCAGGGTGGGGATCAGCCCCAGCATTTT. This encodes CASSPRSQGGDQPQHF. The V gene is TRBV2, the J gene TRBJ1-5; D is possibly TRBD1 (5 bases). V was clipped by 5 bases and J by 5 bases, with 19 bases between them. The V gene's germline CDR1 is SNHLY and CDR2 FYNNEI. The CDR3 runs to 16 residues.

J is TRBJ2-5 and V is TRBV5-1; perhaps TRBD1 as D (6 bases). Germline V gene data show CDR1 as SGHRS and CDR2 as YFSETQ. CDR3 length equals 15 residues. The ends were cut back, 0 bases at V and 3 bases at J, with 12 bases in the middle. The CDR3 protein is CASSLVAGAEETQYF. DNA for the CDR3: TGCGCCAGCAGCTTGGTGGCAGGGGCGGAAGAGACCCAGTACTTC.

This clone is a singleton in its sample. This chain joins TRBV7-9 and TRBJ2-3; 8 bases agree with TRBD2. The CDR3 spans 15 residues. V lost 3 bases to trimming and J lost 1 base; unmatched junction nucleotides: 3. Germline CDR1 and CDR2: SEHNR and FQNEAQ (reference sequence). CDR3 region: CASSFPTSGTDTQYF. The CDR3 DNA sequence: TGTGCCAGCAGCTTTCCGACTAGCGGCACAGATACGCAGTATTTT.

The chain uses TRBV5-4 and TRBJ2-7; the D is unclear. Germline loops: CDR1 SGHNT, CDR2 YYREEE (reference sequence). CDR3 length: 13 amino acids. V lost 2 bases to trimming and J lost 3 bases, with 9 bases between them. The CDR3 DNA reads TGTGCCAGCAGCTTCGGCACTTACTACGAGCAGTACTTC. Protein product: CASSFGTYYEQYF.

The chain is built from TRBV5-4 and TRBJ1-1; D gene ambiguous. Trimming took off 3 bases at V and 7 bases at J, with 13 bases between the two ends. The CDR3 contains 13 residues. Germline CDR1 is SGHNT and CDR2 is YYREEE (reference sequence). The CDR3 here is CASSSELRIEAFF. Here the CDR3 DNA reads TGTGCCAGCAGCTCAGAGCTACGGATTGAAGCTTTCTTT.

This clone was seen a handful of times. This chain uses TRBV28 with TRBJ1-1; 9 bases are a match to TRBD1. After removal of 5 bases from V and 5 bases from J, the junction contained 9 bases not matched to a gene. The V gene's germline CDR1 is MDHEN and CDR2 SYDVKM. The CDR3 runs to 15 residues. The CDR3 nucleotides read TGTGCCAGCAGTGCTACCGGGACAGGGCCTACTGAAGCTTTCTTT. Its translation is CASSATGTGPTEAFF.